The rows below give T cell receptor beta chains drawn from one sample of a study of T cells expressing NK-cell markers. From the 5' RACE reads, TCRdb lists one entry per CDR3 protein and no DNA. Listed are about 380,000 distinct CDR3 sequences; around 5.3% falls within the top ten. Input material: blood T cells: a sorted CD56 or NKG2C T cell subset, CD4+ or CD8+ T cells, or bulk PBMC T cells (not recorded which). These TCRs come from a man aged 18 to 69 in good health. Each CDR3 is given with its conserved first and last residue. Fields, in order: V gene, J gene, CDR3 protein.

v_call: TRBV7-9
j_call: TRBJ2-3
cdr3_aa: CASSEQGHTQYF

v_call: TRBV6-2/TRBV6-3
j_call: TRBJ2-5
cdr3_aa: CASSHYGTLEAQYF

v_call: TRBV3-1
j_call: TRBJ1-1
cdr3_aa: CASSTTGTGAETEAFF

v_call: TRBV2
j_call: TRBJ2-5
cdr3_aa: CASSGTSGGAETQYF

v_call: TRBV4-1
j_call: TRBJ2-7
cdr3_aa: CASSQFGLAGARIQQYF

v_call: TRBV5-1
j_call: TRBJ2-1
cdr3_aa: CASSLTGQGALYTPFF

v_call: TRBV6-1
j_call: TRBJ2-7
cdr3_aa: CASSDSTLTSYEQYF

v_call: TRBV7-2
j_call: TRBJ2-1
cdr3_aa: CASRRGTSSYNEQFF

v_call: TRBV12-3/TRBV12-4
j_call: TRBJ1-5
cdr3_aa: CASSIGDSQPQHF

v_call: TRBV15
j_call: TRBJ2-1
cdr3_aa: CATSRGLSGGAYEQFF

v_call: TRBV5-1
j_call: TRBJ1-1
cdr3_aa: CASSLRTGSGTEAFF

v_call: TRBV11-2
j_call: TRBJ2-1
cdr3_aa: CASSFERGSLYNEQFF

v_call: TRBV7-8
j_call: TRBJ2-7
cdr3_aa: CASSLDVGDSSDEQYF

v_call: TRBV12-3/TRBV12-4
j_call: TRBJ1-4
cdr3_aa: CASSRNLGGRATNEKLFF

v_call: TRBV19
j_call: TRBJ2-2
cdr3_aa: CASSGRVLGLAGPSNTGELFF

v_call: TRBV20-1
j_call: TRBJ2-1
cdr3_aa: CSAVMGGGAFNEQFF

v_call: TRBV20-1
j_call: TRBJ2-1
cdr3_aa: CSPTSGGAGGFF

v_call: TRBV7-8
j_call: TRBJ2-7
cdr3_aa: CASSLAQQGSSYEQYF

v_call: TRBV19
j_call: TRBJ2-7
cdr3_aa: CASSRTTPSSYEQYF

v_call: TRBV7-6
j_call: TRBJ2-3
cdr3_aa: CASSLQGQGKTDTQYF

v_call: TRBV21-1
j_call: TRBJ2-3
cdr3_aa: CASIPGGTGGPDTQYF

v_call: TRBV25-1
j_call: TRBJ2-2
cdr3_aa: CASSALRGRTSNTGELFF

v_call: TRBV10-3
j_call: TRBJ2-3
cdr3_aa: CAVRGTGLFTDTQYF

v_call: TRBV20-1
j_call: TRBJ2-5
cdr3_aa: CSARSGQETQYF

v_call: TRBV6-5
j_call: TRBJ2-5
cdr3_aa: CASSSTTGGWETQYF

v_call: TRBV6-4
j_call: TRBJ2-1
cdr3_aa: CASSASGGAPFEQFF

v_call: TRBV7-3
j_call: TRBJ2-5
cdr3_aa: CASSLTGQKETQYF

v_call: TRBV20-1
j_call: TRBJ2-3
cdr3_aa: CSARIIAGVGDTQYF

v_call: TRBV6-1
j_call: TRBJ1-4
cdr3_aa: CASRRAGATNEKLFF

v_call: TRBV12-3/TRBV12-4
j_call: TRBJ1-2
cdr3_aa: CATLGPGTSNYGYTF

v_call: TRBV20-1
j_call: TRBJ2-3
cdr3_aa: CSATSLGGRPDTQYF

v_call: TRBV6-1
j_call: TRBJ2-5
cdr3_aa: CASSKPGLAEETQYF

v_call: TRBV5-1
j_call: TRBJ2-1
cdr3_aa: CASSLAIGTGSYNEQFF

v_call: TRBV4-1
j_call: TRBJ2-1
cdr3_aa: CASSQDLATTYNEQFF

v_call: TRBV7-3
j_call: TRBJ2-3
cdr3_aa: CASSLSAGGQNTQYF

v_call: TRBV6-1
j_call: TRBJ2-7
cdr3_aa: CASSDLGAGGKYEQYF

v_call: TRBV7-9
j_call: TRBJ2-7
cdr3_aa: CASSRIFGSYEQYF

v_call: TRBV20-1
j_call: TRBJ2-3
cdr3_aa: CSARKFSGGLKDTQYF

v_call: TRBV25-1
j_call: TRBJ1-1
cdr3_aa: CASSFRGRGQNTEAFF

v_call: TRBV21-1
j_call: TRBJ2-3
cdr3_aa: CASSSRPRSPPGDTQYF

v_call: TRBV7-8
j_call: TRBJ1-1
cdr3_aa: CASSLFLGSQQGWGNTEAFF

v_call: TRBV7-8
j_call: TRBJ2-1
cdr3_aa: CASSLERYNEQFF

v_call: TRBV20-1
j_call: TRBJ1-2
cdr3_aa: CSASNPGQTNYGYTF

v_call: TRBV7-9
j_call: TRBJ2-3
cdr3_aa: CASSPGTGTAQYF

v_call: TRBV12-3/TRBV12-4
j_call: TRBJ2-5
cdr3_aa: CASSHGGARETQYF

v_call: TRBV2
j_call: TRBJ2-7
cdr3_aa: CASTRFGGNEQYF

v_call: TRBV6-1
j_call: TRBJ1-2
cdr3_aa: CASSEVLFYTF

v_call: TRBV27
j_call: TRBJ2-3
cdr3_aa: CASTRRNTDTQYF

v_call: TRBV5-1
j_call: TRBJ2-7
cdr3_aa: CASSLVSLAAYEQYF

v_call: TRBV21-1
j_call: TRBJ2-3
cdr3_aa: CASSKGGLSTDTQYF

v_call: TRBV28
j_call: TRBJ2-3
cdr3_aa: CASKQTPSTDTQYF

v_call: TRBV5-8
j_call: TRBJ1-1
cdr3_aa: CASNIDPRIRAFF

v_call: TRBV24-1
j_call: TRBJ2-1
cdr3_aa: CATSDPGYRSEQFF

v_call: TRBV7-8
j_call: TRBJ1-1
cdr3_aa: CASSLLAGLVNTEAFF

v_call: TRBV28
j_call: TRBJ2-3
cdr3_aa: CATGQASTDTQYF

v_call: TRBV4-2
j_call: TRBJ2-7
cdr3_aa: CASSQVRTSGGAEEQYF

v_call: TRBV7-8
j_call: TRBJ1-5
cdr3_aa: CASSLSPRGVGVNSNQPQHF

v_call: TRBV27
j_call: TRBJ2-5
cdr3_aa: CASSLGTAIKTQYF

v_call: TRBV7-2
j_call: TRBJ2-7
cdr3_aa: CASSLRQGYYEQYF

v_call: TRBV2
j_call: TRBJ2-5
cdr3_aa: CASSAQRAQETQYF